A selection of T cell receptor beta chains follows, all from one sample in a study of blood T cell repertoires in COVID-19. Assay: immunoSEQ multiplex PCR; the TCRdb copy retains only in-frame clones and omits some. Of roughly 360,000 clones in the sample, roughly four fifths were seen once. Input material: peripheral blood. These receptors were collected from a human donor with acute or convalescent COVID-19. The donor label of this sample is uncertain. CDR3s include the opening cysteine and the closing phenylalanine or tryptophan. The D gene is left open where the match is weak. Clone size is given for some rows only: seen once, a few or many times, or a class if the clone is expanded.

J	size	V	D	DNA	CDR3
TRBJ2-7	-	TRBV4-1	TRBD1	TGCGCCAGCAGCCAGACGGACAGGTTGGGCCACGAGCAGTACTTC	CASSQTDRLGHEQYF
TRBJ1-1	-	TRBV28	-	TGTGCCAGCAGTTTTATCTCGACAGGTGGGATTTCGAACACTGAAGCTTTCTTT	CASSFISTGGISNTEAFF
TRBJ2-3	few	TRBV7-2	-	TGTGCCAGCAGCCCGACTCTTTTAGGGGCCCGCACAGATACGCAGTATTTT	CASSPTLLGARTDTQYF
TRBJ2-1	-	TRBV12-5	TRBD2	TGTGCTAGTGGTAAACCGGGACTAGCGTACAATGAGCAGTTCTTC	CASGKPGLAYNEQFF
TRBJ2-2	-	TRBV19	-	TGTGCCAGCCGGGACATTCACAACACCGGGGAGCTGTTTTTT	CASRDIHNTGELFF
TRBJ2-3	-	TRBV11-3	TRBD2	TGTGCCAGCAGCTCCCCCAACGGGGGGGGCACAGATACGCAGTATTTT	CASSSPNGGGTDTQYF
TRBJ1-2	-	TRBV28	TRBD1	TGTGCCAGCAGCCGGGACAGGGTAGACTATGGCTACACCTTC	CASSRDRVDYGYTF
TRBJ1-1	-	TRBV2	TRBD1	TGTGCCAGCAGTGAGCAGGGGGGCCACACTGAAGCTTTCTTT	CASSEQGGHTEAFF
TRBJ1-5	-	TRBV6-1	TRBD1	TGTGCCAGCAGTGAGCGGACAGGGAACAATCAGCCCCAGCATTTT	CASSERTGNNQPQHF
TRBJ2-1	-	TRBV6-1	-	TGTGCCAGCAGTGAACTTTACAAAGAGCAGTTCTTC	CASSELYKEQFF
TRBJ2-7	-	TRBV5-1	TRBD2	TGCGCCAGCAGCTTAGCGGGGCACTACGAGCAGTACTTC	CASSLAGHYEQYF
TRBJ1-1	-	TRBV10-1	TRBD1	TGCGCCAGCAGTGATAAGGGGGCTTTGGACACTGAAGCTTTCTTT	CASSDKGALDTEAFF
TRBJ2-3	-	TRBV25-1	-	TGTGCCAGCTCTAAGTGGGAGACAGGAACAGATACGCAGTATTTT	CASSKWETGTDTQYF
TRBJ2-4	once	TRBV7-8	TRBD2	TGTGCCAGCAGCCCCTCTAGGCGGGAGGGGGGGGCCAAAAACATTCAGTACTTC	CASSPSRREGGAKNIQYF
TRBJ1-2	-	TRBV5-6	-	TGTGCCAGCACCCTTTGGAGGAGGGTTGCAAACTATGGCTACACCTTC	CASTLWRRVANYGYTF
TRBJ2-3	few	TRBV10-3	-	TGTGCCATCAGTCAGGCAGATACGCAGTATTTT	CAISQADTQYF
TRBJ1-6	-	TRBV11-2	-	TGTGCCAGCAGCTTAGTGCGGGGGTATAATTCACCCCTCCACTTT	CASSLVRGYNSPLHF
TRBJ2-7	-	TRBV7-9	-	TGTGCCAGCAGGCAGCTGGGGGCGTCCCTCCATGAGCAGTACTTC	CASRQLGASLHEQYF
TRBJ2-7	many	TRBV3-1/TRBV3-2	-	TGTGCCAGCAGCCAAGAGACAGGATACGAGCAGTACTTC	CASSQETGYEQYF
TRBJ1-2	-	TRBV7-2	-	TGTGCCAGCAGCTCTCGCAGGCAGGGGGGCTACACCTTC	CASSSRRQGGYTF
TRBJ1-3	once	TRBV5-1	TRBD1	TGCGCCAGCAGCCTACTACAGGGGGCCTTCTCTGGAAACACCATATATTTT	CASSLLQGAFSGNTIYF
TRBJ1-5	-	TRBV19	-	TGTGCCAGTAGTCCGAGGAATCAGCCCCAGCATTTT	CASSPRNQPQHF
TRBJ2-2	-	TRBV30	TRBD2	TGTGCCTGGAGTGTACGATCGAGGGAGCGGGGGTACGGCGGGGAGCTGTTTTTT	CAWSVRSRERGYGGELFF
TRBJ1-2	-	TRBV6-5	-	TGTGCCAGCAGTCAGACGCCCGGACAACGGGGCTACACCTTC	CASSQTPGQRGYTF
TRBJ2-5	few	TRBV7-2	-	TGTGCCAGCAGCCCAGAATTAGGGGCAGGGATGGCCAAGTACTTC	CASSPELGAGMAKYF
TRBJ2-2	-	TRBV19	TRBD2	TGTGCCAGTGGACTAGCGGGCTTCACCGGGGAGCTGTTTTTT	CASGLAGFTGELFF
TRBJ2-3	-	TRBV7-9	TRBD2	TGTGCCAGCAGCCGGAGCGGGGGGGGAACAGATACGCAGTATTTT	CASSRSGGGTDTQYF
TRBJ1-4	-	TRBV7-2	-	TGTGCCAGCAGCTTAGACAGGGTTAATGAAAAACTGTTTTTT	CASSLDRVNEKLFF
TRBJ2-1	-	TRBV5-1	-	TGCGCCAGCAGCGAGCTAGCCCTGCCCAATGAGCAGTTCTTC	CASSELALPNEQFF
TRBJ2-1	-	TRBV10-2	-	TGCGCCAGCAGTGAGTCAAGCGGAATCGGGCAGTTCTTC	CASSESSGIGQFF
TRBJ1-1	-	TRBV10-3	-	TGTGCCATCAGGGCCGGGGACACCTACACTGAAGCTTTCTTT	CAIRAGDTYTEAFF
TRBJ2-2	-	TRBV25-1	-	TGTGCCAGCAGTGCAAACCCCCCAGCGCTAACCACCGGGGAGCTGTTTTTT	CASSANPPALTTGELFF
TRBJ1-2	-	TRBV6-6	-	TGTGCCAGCAGGTTCGGGGGTTCCAGCGACTATGGCTACACCTTC	CASRFGGSSDYGYTF
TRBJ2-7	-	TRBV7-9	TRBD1	TGTGCCAGCAGCTTTGGACAGGGGACCTACGAGCAGTACTTC	CASSFGQGTYEQYF
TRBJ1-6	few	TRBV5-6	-	TGTGCCAGCTCGACAGAAAGGAATTCACCCCTCCACTTT	CASSTERNSPLHF
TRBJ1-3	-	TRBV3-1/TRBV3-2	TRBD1	TGTGCCAGCAGCCTCGGGGTCAGGGGGCAGAAGGGAAACACCATATATTTT	CASSLGVRGQKGNTIYF
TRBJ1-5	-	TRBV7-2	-	TGTGCCAGCAGCTCCGACGCCCCGCGGAGCAATCAGCCCCAGCATTTT	CASSSDAPRSNQPQHF
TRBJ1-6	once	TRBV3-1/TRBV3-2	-	TGTGCCAGCAGCCAAGAATCGGGACATCGCAATTCACCCCTCCACTTT	CASSQESGHRNSPLHF
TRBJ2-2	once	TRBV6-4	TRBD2	TGTGCCAGCAGTAACGAGCGGGGGACCGGGGAGCTGTTTTTT	CASSNERGTGELFF
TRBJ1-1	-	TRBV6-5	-	TGTGCCAGCAGACAATCTTCTGAAGCTTTCTTT	CASRQSSEAFF
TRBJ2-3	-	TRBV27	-	TGTGCCAGCAGTTGGGGACAACGCACAGATACGCAGTATTTT	CASSWGQRTDTQYF
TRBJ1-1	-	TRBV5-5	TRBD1	TGTGCCAGCAGCCCTGGGGGACAGGGGCGTGAAGCTTTCTTT	CASSPGGQGREAFF
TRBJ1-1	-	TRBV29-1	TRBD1	TGCAGCGCGACGACAGGGAATACTGAAGCTTTCTTT	CSATTGNTEAFF
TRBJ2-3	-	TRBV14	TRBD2	TGTGCCAGCAGCCAAGATCTAGCGGGGTCCTACAGCACAGATACGCAGTATTTT	CASSQDLAGSYSTDTQYF
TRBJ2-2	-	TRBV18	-	TGTGCCAGCTCACCAGCCAGCGGGTTGTACACCGGGGAGCTGTTTTTT	CASSPASGLYTGELFF
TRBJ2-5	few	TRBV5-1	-	TGCGCCAGCAGCCGGACAGCCCAAGAGACCCAGTACTTC	CASSRTAQETQYF
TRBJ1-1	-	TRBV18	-	TGTGCCAGCTCACCATATTGGGCGAGAGGGAGCACTGAAGCTTTCTTT	CASSPYWARGSTEAFF
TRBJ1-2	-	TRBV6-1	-	TGTGCCAGCAGTGAAGGGGGGGGCTATGGCTACACCTTC	CASSEGGGYGYTF
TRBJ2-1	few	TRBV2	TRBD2	TGTGCCAGCAGTAGGTCACTAGCGGATTACAATGAGCAGTTCTTC	CASSRSLADYNEQFF
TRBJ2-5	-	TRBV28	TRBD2	TGTGCCAGCAGTTTTATCACTAGCGGGGGCCAAGAGACCCAGTACTTC	CASSFITSGGQETQYF
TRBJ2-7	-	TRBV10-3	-	TGTGCCATCAGTGAGGGAGGACAGCAGTACTTC	CAISEGGQQYF
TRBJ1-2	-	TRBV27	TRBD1	TGTGCCAGCAGTAGTACAGGGGGGCAGTTTTTTACGAGCTATGGCTACACCTTC	CASSSTGGQFFTSYGYTF
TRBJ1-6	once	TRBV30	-	TGTGCCTGGAGCGGTTCCTATAATTCACCCCTCCACTTT	CAWSGSYNSPLHF
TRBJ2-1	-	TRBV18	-	TGTGCCAGCTCACCAGCCGGACTCCGCACCTTCTTCGCCAATGAGCAGTTCTTC	CASSPAGLRTFFANEQFF
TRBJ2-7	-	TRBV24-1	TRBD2	TGTGCCACCAGCCCTAGCGGGAAGCACGAGCAGTACTTC	CATSPSGKHEQYF
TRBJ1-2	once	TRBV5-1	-	TGCGCCAGCAGCTTGGCCCGTGGCACTAACTATGGCTACACCTTC	CASSLARGTNYGYTF
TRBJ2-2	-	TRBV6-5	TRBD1	TGTGCCAGCGGGACAGGGGCGGGTATCGGGGAGCTGTTTTTT	CASGTGAGIGELFF